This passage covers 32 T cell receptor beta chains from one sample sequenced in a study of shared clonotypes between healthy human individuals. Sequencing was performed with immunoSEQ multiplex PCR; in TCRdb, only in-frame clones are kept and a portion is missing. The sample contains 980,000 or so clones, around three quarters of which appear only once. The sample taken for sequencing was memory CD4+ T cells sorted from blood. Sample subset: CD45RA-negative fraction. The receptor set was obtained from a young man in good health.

CDR3 sequence: CASSQGQGQAFF. The CDR3 bases are TGTGCCAGCAGCCAGGGACAGGGACAGGCTTTCTTT. The chain uses TRBV7-9 and TRBJ1-1; 9 bases are shared with TRBD1. From germline, CDR1 is SEHNR and CDR2 FQNEAQ (reference sequence). V lost 5 bases, J lost 11 bases, and 6 bases stayed unmatched. The length of the CDR3 is 12 residues.

In DNA form, the CDR3 reads TGTGCCAGCCAACGGGAGGGGATCCGCACAGATACGCAGTATTTT. Translation: CASQREGIRTDTQYF. The chain recombines TRBV2 with TRBJ2-3, with 8 bases lining up with TRBD2. The germline gives CDR1 SNHLY, CDR2 FYNNEI. This CDR3 comprises 15 residues. Trimming removed 8 bases from V and 1 base from J; junction bases left unmatched: 8.

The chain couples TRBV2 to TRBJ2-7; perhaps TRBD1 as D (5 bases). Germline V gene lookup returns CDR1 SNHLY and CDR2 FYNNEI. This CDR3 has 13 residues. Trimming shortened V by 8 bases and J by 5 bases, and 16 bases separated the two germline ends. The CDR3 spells CASRTDIFDEQYF. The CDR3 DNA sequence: TGTGCCAGCCGAACGGACATCTTCGACGAGCAGTACTTC.

This chain's CDR3 is CASPRIQTQYF. The DNA of the CDR3 is TGTGCCAGCCCCCGAATTCAGACCCAGTACTTC. V and J are TRBV6-4 and TRBJ2-5; no definite D call. Between the trimmed V and J ends, which lost 8 bases and 6 bases, there was a span of 10 bases. Germline CDR1 reads MRHNA; CDR2 reads SNTAGT. The CDR3 contains 11 residues.

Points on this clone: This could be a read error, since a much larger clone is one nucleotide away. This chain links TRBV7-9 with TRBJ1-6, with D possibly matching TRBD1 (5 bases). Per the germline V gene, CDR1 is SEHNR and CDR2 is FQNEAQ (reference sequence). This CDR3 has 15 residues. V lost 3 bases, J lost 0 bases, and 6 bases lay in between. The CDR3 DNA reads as TGTGCCAGCAGCTTGGACACCTCCTATAATTCACCCCTCCACTTT. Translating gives CASSLDTSYNSPLHF.

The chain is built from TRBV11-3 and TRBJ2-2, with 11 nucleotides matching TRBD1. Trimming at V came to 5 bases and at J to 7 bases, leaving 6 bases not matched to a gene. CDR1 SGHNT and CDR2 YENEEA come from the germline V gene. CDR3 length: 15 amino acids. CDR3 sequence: CASSPGQGAFGELFF. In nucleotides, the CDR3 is TGTGCCAGCAGCCCCGGACAGGGGGCGTTCGGGGAGCTGTTTTTT.

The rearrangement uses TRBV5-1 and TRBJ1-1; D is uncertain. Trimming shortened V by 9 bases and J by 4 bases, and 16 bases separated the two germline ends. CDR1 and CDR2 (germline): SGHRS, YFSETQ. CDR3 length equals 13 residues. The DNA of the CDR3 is TGCGCCACCCGTGTGAGGCCTAGCACTGAAGCTTTCTTT. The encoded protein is CATRVRPSTEAFF.

The CDR3 DNA reads TGTGCCTGGAGTGAAAGCGGGAGGGCCAGTAATGAGCAGTTCTTC. It translates to CAWSESGRASNEQFF. V is TRBV30 and J is TRBJ2-1; 10 bases map to TRBD2. Trimming removed 1 base from V and 7 bases from J; junction bases left unmatched: 7. The germline V gene encodes CDR1 GTSNPN and CDR2 SVGIG (reference sequence). The CDR3 has 15 amino acids.

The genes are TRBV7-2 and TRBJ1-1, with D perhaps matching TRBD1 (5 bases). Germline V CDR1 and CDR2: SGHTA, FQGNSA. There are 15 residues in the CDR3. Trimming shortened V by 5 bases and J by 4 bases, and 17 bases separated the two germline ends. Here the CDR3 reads CASSPQVGGSTEAFF. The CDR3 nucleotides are TGTGCCAGCAGCCCCCAGGTTGGGGGGAGCACTGAAGCTTTCTTT.

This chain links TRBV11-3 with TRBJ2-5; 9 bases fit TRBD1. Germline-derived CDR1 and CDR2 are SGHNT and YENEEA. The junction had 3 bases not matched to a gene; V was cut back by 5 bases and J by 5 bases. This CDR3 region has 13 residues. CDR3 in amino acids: CASSGGTGETQYF. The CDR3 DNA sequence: TGTGCCAGCAGCGGTGGGACAGGGGAGACCCAGTACTTC.

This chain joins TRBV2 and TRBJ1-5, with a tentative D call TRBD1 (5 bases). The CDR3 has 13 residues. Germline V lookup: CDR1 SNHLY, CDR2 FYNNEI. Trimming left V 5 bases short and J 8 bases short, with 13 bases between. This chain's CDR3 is CASSQGPWEPQHF. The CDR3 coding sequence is TGTGCCAGCAGTCAGGGCCCTTGGGAGCCCCAGCATTTT.

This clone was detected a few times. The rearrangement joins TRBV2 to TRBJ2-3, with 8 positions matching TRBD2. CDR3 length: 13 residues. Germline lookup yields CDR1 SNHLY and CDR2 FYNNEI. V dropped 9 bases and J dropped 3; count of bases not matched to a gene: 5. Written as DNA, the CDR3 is TGTGCCAGTAGCGGGACCCCGACAGATACGCAGTATTTT. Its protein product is CASSGTPTDTQYF.

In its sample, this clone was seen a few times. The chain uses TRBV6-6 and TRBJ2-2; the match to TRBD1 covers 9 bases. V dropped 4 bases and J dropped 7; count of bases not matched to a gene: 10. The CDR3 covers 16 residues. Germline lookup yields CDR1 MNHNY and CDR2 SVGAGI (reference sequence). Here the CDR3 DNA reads TGTGCCAGCAGTTGGACGGGACAGGGAAGGATCGGGGAGCTGTTTTTT. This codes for CASSWTGQGRIGELFF.

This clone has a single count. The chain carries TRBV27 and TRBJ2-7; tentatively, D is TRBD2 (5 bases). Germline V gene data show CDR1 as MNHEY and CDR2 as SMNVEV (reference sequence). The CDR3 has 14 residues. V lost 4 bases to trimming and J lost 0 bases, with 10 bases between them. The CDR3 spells CASSWSRDSYEQYF. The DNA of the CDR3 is TGTGCCAGCAGTTGGTCTCGGGACTCCTACGAGCAGTACTTC.

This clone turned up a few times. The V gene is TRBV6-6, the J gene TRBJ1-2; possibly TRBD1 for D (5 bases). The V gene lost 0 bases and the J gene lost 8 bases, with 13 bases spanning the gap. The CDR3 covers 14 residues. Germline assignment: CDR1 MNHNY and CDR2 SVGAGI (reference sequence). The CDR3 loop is CASSYSQQGSGYTF. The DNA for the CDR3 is TGTGCCAGCAGTTACTCGCAGCAGGGAAGCGGCTACACCTTC.

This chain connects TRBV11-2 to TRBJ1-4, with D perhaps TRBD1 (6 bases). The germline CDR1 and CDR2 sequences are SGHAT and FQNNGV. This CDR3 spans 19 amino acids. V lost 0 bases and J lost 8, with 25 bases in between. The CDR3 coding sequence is TGTGCCAGCAGCTTAGATCGTAGGGCCAGGGGCAGCGACTTGGAAAAACTGTTTTTT. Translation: CASSLDRRARGSDLEKLFF.

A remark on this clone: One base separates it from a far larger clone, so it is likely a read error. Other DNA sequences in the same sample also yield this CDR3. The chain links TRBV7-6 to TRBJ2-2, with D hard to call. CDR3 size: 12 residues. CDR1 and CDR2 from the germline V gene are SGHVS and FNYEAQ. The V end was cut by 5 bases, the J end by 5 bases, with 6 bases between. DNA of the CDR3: TGTGCCAGCAGCCTGGGGACCGGGGAGCTGTTTTTT. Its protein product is CASSLGTGELFF.

This chain's CDR3 is CAISESFWELNTEAFF. CDR3 in DNA: TGTGCCATCAGTGAGTCGTTTTGGGAGTTGAACACTGAAGCTTTCTTT. V is TRBV10-3 and J is TRBJ1-1; D gene unclear. V lost 0 bases to trimming and J lost 0 bases, with 11 bases between them. CDR1 and CDR2 (germline): ENHRY, SYGVKD. The CDR3 has 16 amino acids.

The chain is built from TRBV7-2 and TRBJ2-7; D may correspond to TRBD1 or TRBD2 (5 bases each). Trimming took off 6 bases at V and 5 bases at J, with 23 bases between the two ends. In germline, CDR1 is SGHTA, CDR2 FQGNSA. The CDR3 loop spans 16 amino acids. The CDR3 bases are TGTGCCAGCAGTCGAGAACCGGGACCTCCGTGGGACGAGCAGTACTTC. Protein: CASSREPGPPWDEQYF.

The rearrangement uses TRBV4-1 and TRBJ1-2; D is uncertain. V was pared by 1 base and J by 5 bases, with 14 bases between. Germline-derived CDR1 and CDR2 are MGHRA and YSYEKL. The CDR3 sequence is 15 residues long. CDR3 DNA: TGCGCCAGCAGCCAAGGGGGTCAGAATTTGTATGGCTACACCTTC. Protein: CASSQGGQNLYGYTF.

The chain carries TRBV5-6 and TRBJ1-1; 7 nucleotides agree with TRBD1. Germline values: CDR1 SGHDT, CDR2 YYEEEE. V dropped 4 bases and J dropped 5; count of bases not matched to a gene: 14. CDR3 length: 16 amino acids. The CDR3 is CASSLRDSRVRTEAFF. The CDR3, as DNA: TGTGCCAGCAGCCTAAGGGACAGCCGCGTAAGGACTGAAGCTTTCTTT.

For the CDR3, the DNA is TGTGCCAGCAGTCAAAACCGGGGCGGGGCAGAGACCCAGTACTTC. Protein: CASSQNRGGAETQYF. This chain uses TRBV2 with TRBJ2-5; the D gene is possibly TRBD2 (6 bases). Trimming cost V 5 bases and J 4 bases, with 17 bases left between them. The CDR3 has 15 residues. CDR1 and CDR2 (germline): SNHLY, FYNNEI.

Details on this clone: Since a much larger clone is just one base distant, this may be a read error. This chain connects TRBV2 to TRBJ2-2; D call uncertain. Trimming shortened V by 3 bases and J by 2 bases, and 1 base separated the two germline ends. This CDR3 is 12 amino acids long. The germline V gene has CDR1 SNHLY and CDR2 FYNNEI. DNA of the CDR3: TGTGCCAGCAGTGACAACACCGGGGAGCTGTTTTTT. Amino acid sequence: CASSDNTGELFF.

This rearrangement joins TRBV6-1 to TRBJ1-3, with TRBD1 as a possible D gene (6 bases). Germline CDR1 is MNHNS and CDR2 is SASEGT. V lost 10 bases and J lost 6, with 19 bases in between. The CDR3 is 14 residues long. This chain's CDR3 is CATQGGPISNTIYF. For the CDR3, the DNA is TGTGCCACCCAAGGGGGTCCTATTTCAAACACCATATATTTT.

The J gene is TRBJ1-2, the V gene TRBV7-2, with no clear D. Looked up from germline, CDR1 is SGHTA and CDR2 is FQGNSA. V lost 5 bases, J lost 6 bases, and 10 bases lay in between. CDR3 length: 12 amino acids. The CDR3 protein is CASSRTLDGYTF. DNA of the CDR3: TGTGCCAGCAGCCGAACCTTAGATGGCTACACCTTC.

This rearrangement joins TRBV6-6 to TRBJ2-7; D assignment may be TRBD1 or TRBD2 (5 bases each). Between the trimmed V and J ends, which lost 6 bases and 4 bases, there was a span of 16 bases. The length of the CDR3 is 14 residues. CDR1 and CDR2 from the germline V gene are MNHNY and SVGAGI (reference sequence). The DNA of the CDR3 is TGTGCCAGCAGCCTGACAGTCGGGACGTACGAGCAGTACTTC. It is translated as CASSLTVGTYEQYF.

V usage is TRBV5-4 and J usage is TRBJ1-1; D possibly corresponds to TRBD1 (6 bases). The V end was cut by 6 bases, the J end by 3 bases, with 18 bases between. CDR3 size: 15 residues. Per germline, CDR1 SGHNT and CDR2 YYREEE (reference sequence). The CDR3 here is CASTKGGRTYTEAFF. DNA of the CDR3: TGTGCCAGCACTAAGGGGGGGAGAACATACACTGAAGCTTTCTTT.

The CDR3 loop reads CASSLTDLILSTVQYF. CDR3 DNA sequence: TGTGCCAGCAGCCTCACGGACCTAATACTTTCCACGGTGCAGTACTTC. This rearrangement joins TRBV7-9 to TRBJ2-7, with no clear D. This CDR3 is built from 16 residues. Germline CDR1 is SEHNR and CDR2 is FQNEAQ (reference sequence). Deletions cut 5 bases from V and 9 bases from J, with 26 bases between.

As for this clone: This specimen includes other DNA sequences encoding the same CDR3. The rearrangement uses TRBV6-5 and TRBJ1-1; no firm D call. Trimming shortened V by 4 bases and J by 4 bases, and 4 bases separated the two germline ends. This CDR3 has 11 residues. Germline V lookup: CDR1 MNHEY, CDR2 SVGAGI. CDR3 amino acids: CASSSGTEAFF. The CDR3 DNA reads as TGTGCCAGCAGTTCTGGCACTGAAGCTTTCTTT.

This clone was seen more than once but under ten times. The CDR3: CASRINLDSPLHF. The CDR3 bases are TGTGCCAGCAGAATTAACTTAGATTCACCCCTCCACTTT. The J gene is TRBJ1-6, the V gene TRBV25-1, with D uncertain. Trimming cost V 6 bases and J 8 bases, with 11 bases left between them. Germline CDR1 MGHDK, CDR2 SYGVNS. This CDR3 spans 13 amino acids. The full variable domain, with the rest looked up from reference TRBV25-1 and TRBJ1-6, is EADIYQTPRYLVIGTGKKITLECSQTMGHDKMYWYQQDPGMELHLIHYSYGVNSTEKGDLSSESTVSRIRTEHFPLTLESARPSHTSQYLCASRINLDSPLHFGNGTRLTVT.

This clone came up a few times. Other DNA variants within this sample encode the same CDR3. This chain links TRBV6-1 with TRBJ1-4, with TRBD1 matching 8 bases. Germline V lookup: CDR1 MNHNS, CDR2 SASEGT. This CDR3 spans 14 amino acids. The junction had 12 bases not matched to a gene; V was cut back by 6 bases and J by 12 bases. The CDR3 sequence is CASRTRQGTSELFF. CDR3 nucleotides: TGTGCCAGCAGGACTCGACAGGGGACTAGCGAACTGTTTTTT.

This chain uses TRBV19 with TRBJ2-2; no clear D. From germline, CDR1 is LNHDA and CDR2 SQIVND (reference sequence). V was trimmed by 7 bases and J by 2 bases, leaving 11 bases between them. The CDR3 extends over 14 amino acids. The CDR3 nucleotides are TGTGCCAGTAACGAGGACCCAAACACCGGGGAGCTGTTTTTT. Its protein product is CASNEDPNTGELFF.